This T cell receptor beta chain was obtained from a study of regulatory T cells in long-lasting Graves disease. Libraries of TCR beta came from iRepertoire HTBI primers plus Arm-PCR of CDR3 regions. Each CDR3 protein is one row after TCRdb ran MiXCR on the multiplex PCR reads. This sample carries roughly 530,000 distinct CDR3 sequences, 15% to 20% of them seen once, and the ten largest clones take 25%. Time point described: newly diagnosed GD, antithyroid drugs for less than 3 months. PBMC RNA was the source of the TCR library. Trimming stripped 0 bases from V and 8 bases from J, with 19 bases between. The CDR3 is 17 amino acids. Per germline, CDR1 MNHEY and CDR2 SVGAGI. The sample was also linked to a second study, of T cells in Graves' hyperthyroidism and ophthalmopathy. From that report: A first-round RT-PCR of the TCR CDR3 used the HTBI primer set. Clonotypes that were expanded in thyroid above 0.001 mostly appeared in blood too.

This specimen was peripheral blood mononuclear cells (PBMCs), taken at new diagnosis, from a patient treated with antithyroid drugs. This chain links TRBV6-5 with TRBJ2-2; possible D gene TRBD1, 6 bases. The TCR was taken from a woman aged 35-65 years with Graves disease. The CDR3 region has the DNA TGTGCCAGCAGTTACTCGACAGGAGCCTCTATGAAGGGGGAGCTGTTTTTT. Translated, it gives CASSYSTGASMKGELFF.